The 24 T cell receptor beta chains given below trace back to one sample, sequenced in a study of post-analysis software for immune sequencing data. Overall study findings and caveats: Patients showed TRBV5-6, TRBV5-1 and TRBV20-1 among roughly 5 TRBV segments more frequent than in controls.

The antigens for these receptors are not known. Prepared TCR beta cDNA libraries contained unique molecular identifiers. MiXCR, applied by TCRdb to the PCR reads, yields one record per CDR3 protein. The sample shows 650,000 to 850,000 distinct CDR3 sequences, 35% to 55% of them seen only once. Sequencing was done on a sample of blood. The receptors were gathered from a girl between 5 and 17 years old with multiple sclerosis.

This CDR3 is CASSFRGSEAFF. The DNA of the CDR3 is TGTGCCAGCAGTTTCAGGGGATCTGAAGCTTTCTTT. The chain joins TRBV27 to TRBJ1-1, with D maybe TRBD1 (6 bases). The germline V gene encodes CDR1 MNHEY and CDR2 SMNVEV (reference sequence). This CDR3 contains 12 residues. The ends were cut back, 3 bases at V and 6 bases at J, with 8 bases in the middle.

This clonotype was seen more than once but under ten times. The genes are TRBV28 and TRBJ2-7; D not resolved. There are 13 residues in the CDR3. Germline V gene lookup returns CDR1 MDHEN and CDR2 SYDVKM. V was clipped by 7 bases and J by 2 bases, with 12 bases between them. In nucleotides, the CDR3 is TGTGCCAGCACCCCGTCTGACACCTACGAGCAGTACTTC. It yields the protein CASTPSDTYEQYF.

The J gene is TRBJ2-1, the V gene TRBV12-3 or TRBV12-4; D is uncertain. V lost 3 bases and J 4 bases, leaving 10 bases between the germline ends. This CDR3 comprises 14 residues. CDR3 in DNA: TGTGCCAGCAGTTTCGCCGTAGGTTACAATGAGCAGTTCTTC. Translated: CASSFAVGYNEQFF.

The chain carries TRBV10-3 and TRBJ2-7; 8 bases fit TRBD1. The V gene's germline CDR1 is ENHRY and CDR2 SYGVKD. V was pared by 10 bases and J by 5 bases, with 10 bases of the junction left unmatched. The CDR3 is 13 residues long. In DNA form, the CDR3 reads TGTGCCAGTTTGGACAGGGCCGTTAACGAGCAGTACTTC. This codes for CASLDRAVNEQYF.

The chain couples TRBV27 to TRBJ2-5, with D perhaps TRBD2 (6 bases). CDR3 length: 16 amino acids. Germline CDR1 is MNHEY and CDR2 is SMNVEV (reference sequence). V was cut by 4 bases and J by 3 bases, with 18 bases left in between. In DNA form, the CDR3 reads TGTGCCAGCAGTTCCCGCCGGGCGGGACTCAAAGAGACCCAGTACTTC. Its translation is CASSSRRAGLKETQYF.

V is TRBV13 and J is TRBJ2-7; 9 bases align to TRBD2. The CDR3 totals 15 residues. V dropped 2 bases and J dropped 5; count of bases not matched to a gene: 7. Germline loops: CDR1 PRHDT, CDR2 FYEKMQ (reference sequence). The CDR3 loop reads CASSLRLAGPNEQYF. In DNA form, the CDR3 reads TGTGCCAGCAGCTTAAGGCTAGCGGGACCGAACGAGCAGTACTTC.

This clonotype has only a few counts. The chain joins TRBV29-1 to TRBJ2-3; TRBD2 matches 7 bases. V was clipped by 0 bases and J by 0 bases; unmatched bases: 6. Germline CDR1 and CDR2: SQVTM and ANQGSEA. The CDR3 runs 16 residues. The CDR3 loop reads CSVEDQSSGSTDTQYF. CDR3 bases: TGCAGCGTTGAAGATCAGAGTAGCGGGAGCACAGATACGCAGTATTTT.

CDR3 sequence reads: CASRGGPQETQYF. The CDR3 nucleotides are TGTGCCAGCAGGGGGGGGCCCCAAGAGACCCAGTACTTC. The V and J genes are TRBV6-2 or TRBV6-3 and TRBJ2-5, with a possible D match to TRBD2 (7 bases). Trimming took 6 bases from V and 1 from J, leaving 9 bases between them. CDR1 MNHEY and CDR2 SVGEGT come from the germline V gene. The CDR3 loop spans 13 amino acids.

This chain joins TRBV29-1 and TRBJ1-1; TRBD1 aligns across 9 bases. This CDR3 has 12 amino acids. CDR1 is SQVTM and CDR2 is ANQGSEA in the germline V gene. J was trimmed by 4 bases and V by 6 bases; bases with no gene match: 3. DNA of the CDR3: TGCAGCGTGCGGACAGGGGCCACTGAAGCTTTCTTT. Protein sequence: CSVRTGATEAFF.

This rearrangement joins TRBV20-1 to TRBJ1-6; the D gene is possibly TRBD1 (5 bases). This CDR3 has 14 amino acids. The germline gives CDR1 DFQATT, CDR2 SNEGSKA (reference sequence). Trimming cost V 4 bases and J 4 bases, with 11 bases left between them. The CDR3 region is CSAKAPGYNSPLHF. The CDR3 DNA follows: TGCAGTGCTAAGGCCCCAGGGTATAATTCACCCCTCCACTTT.

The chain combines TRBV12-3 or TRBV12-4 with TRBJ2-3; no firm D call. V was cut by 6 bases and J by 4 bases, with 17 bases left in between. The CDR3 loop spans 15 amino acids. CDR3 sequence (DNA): TGTGCCAGCAGACCCGACCATTATGAGGCAGATACGCAGTATTTT. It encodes CASRPDHYEADTQYF.

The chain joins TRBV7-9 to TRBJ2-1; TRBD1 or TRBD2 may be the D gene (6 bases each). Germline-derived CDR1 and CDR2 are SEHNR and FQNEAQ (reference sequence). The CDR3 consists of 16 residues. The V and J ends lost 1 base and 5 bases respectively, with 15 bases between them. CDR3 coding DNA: TGTGCCAGCAGCTTAGTTTCGGGGGCTGGGGACAATGAGCAGTTCTTC. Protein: CASSLVSGAGDNEQFF.

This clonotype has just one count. The CDR3: CATSDWEGQGQETQYF. As DNA, the CDR3 is TGTGCCACCAGTGACTGGGAAGGACAGGGACAAGAGACCCAGTACTTC. The genes are TRBV24-1 and TRBJ2-5; 8 bases map to TRBD1. V lost 4 bases to trimming and J lost 2 bases; unmatched junction nucleotides: 8. This CDR3 region has 16 residues. CDR1 KGHDR and CDR2 SFDVKD come from the germline V gene.

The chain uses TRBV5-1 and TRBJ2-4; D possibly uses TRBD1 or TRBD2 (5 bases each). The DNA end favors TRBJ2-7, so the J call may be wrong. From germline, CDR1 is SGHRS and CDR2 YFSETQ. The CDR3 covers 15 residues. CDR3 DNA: TGCGCCAGCAGTTCCGGGACGGGGATCTTCTACGAGCAGTACTTC. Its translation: CASSSGTGIFYEQYF.

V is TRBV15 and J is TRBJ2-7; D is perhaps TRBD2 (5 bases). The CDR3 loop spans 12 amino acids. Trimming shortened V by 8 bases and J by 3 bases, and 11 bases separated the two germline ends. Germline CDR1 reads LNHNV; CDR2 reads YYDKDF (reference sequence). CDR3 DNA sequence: TGTGCCACCGGGGTAGGGAGCTACGAGCAGTACTTC. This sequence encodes CATGVGSYEQYF.

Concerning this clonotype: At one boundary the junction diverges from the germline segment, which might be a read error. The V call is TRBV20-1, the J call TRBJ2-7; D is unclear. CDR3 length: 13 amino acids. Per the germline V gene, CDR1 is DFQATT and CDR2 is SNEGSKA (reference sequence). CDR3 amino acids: CSASKGISYVQYF. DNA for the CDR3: TGCAGTGCTAGTAAGGGAATCTCCTACGTGCAGTACTTC.

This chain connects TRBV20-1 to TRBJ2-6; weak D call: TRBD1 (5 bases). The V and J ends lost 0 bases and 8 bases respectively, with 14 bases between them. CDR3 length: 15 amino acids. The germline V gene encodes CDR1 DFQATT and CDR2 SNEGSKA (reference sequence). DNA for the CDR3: TGCAGTGCTAGAGATCCCAGTAGGGGAACCAACGTCCTGACTTTC. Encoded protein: CSARDPSRGTNVLTF.

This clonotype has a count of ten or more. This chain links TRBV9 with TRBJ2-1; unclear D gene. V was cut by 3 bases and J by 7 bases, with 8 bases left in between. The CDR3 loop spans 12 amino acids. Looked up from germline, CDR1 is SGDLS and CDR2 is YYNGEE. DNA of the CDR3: TGTGCCAGCAGCGATTTTGATAATGAGCAGTTCTTC. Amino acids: CASSDFDNEQFF.

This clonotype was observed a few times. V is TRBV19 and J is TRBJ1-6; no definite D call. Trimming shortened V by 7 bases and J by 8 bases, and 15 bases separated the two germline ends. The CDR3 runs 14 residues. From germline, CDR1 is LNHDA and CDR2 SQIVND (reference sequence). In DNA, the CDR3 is TGTGCCAGTAAGGGAAACCGAAGAGATTCACCCCTCCACTTT. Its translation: CASKGNRRDSPLHF.

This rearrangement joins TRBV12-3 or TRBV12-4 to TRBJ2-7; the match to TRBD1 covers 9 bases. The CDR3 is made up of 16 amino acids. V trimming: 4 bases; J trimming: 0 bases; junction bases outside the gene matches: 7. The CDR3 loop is CASSSGTGHSSYEQYF. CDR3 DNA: TGTGCCAGCAGTTCCGGGACAGGGCATAGCTCCTACGAGCAGTACTTC.

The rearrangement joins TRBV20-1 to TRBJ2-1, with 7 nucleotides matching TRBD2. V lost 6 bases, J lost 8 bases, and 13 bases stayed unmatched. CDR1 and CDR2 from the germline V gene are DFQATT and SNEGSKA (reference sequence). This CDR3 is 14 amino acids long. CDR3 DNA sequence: TGCAGTGCCGATCCGGGAGTGGGGAGGGATGAGCAGTTCTTC. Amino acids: CSADPGVGRDEQFF.

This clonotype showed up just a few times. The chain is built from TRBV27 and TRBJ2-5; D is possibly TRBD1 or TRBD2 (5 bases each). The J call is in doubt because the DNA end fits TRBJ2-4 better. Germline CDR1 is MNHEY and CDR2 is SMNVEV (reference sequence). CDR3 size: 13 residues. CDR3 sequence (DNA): TGTGCCAGCAGTTTTCGGGGCCCCAACATTCAGTACTTC. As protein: CASSFRGPNIQYF.

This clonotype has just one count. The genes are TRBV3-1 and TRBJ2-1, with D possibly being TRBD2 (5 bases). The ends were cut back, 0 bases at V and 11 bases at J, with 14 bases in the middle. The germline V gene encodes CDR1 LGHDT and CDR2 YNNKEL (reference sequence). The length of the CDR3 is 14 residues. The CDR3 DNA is TGTGCCAGCAGCCAAGAAATAATGGGAGCCAAGCAGTTCTTC. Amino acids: CASSQEIMGAKQFF.

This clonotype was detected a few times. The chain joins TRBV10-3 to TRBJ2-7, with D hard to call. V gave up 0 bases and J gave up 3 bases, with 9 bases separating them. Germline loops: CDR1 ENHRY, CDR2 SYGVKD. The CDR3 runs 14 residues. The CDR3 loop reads CAISESIGLYEQYF. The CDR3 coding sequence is TGTGCCATCAGTGAGTCAATTGGGCTCTACGAGCAGTACTTC.